This TCR beta chain was identified in a study of blood T cell repertoires in COVID-19. Study at large: Donors in the United States, Italy and Spain gave samples during acute or convalescent COVID-19. Sample material is recorded as cDNA or gDNA derived from T cells, B-cell-depleted T cells, or PBMCs.

Under the authors' procedure: Nucleated cell counts were estimated from reference gene primer amplification. Method: immunoSEQ multiplex PCR; TCRdb's copy keeps in-frame clones and lacks some. V, J and clone size are those of that table, while D and trimming were read from the DNA. The sample consists of about 210,000 clones, more than 70% of them appearing once. Recruitment covered about two dozen US areas and drew participants whose ages spanned roughly 18 to 95 years. The CDR3 consists of 14 residues. Germline V lookup: CDR1 SGDLS, CDR2 YYNGEE. V lost 5 bases to trimming and J lost 0 bases, with 9 bases between them.

The TCR was taken from a woman in her 40s with acute COVID-19. J is TRBJ2-4 and V is TRBV9; TRBD2 is a possible D gene (5 bases). The sequencing input was PBMCs or T cells enriched from blood (not recorded which). CDR3 amino acids: CASSNGLAKNIQYF. DNA for the CDR3: TGTGCCAGCAGTAACGGACTAGCCAAAAACATTCAGTACTTC.